This T cell receptor beta chain was captured by sequencing in a study of blood T cell repertoires in COVID-19. Sequenced by immunoSEQ multiplex PCR; TCRdb stores in-frame clones only, minus some. Among 95,000 to 120,000 clones, roughly 85% were seen once, and the ten largest hold approximately 3.6%. The V gene lost 3 bases and the J gene lost 4 bases, with 13 bases spanning the gap. The germline CDR1 and CDR2 sequences are SGHTA and FQGNSA. The CDR3 has 15 amino acids. The source is a man aged 35 to 55 with acute or convalescent COVID-19. Material for sequencing was peripheral blood. The chain employs TRBV7-2 and TRBJ2-1; D uncertain. CDR3 nucleotides: TGTGCCAGCAGCTTTTTTATCGGGTTGTACAATGAGCAGTTCTTC. Protein: CASSFFIGLYNEQFF.